Listed below are T cell receptor beta chains from one sample, sequenced in a study of cytomegalovirus exposure and HLA in healthy donors. Repertoires were generated with immunoSEQ multiplex PCR, while TCRdb's copy carries only in-frame clones and drops some. The profile covers some 150,000 clones, with around 84% appearing a single time and around 5.2% taken by the ten largest. The specimen was PBMCs. The origin of the receptors is a middle-aged woman in good health and CMV-seropositive. Both conserved end residues are part of each CDR3. A D gene is named only where the DNA matches it firmly. Clone size is given for some rows only: seen once, a few or many times, or a class if the clone is expanded.

>-|TRBV27|-|TRBJ2-2
TGTGCCAGCCGCGGGAAGGGAGTTGGGACCGGGGAGCTGTTTTTT
CASRGKGVGTGELFF
>-|TRBV28|-|TRBJ1-2
TGTGCCAGCAGTTTAAGCAGGGTGCACGGCTACACCTTC
CASSLSRVHGYTF
>-|TRBV13|TRBD1|TRBJ2-7
TGTGCCAGCAGCTTAGCTAGCTGGACAGGGCCCGAGCAGTACTTC
CASSLASWTGPEQYF
>-|TRBV7-9|-|TRBJ2-7
TGTGCCAGCAGCCCACTAGGTAGCGGCGTTTACGAGCAGTACTTC
CASSPLGSGVYEQYF
>-|TRBV9|TRBD2|TRBJ2-2
TGTGCCAGCAGCGCTTCGGGGGGGCTTGGCACCGGGGAGCTGTTTTTT
CASSASGGLGTGELFF
>-|TRBV2|TRBD1|TRBJ1-2
TGTGCCAGCAGTGGTGGACAGGGATCTAACTATGGCTACACCTTC
CASSGGQGSNYGYTF
>-|TRBV10-2|-|TRBJ1-1
TGCGCCAGCCTGCCCTATGGCACTGAAGCTTTCTTT
CASLPYGTEAFF
>-|TRBV30|TRBD1|TRBJ2-1
TGTGCCTGGAGTAAGGGAGGACAGGGAAGAGGAAATGAGCAGTTCTTC
CAWSKGGQGRGNEQFF
>few|TRBV7-2|TRBD2|TRBJ2-7
TGTGCCAGCAGCTTATCCAGCACTAGCGGAGTCTACGAGCAGTACTTC
CASSLSSTSGVYEQYF
>-|TRBV5-1|TRBD1|TRBJ2-7
TGCGCCAGCAGCTTTAGGACAGGGGGTCCGTACGAGCAGTACTTC
CASSFRTGGPYEQYF
>-|TRBV27|-|TRBJ1-1
TGTGCCAGCCGGGCCATTCAGGGACAAAGGAACACTGAAGCTTTCTTT
CASRAIQGQRNTEAFF
>-|TRBV19|TRBD1|TRBJ2-2
TGTGCCACCTCGGGACAGGGCTCGACCACCGGGGAGCTGTTTTTT
CATSGQGSTTGELFF
>-|TRBV11-2|TRBD2|TRBJ2-1
TGTGCCAGCAGCTCGGGACTAGCGACCTACAATGAGCAGTTCTTC
CASSSGLATYNEQFF